The clone carrying this T cell receptor beta chain showed up many times. No antigen is known for it. Germline trimming cut 5 bases from V and 1 base from J; bases unmatched to any gene: 13. In germline, CDR1 is MNHEY, CDR2 SMNVEV (reference sequence). This CDR3 is built from 18 residues. The data were taken from a study of T cell repertoires in cytomegalovirus infection. Using its own MiXCR run on the reads, TCRdb lists one record per CDR3 protein. The sample carries around 900,000 distinct CDR3 sequences, roughly 30% recorded once. The gene calls are TRBV27 and TRBJ1-1, with TRBD1 identical over 10 bases. The source was cultured CD8+ T cells from PBMCs, collected from culture after CMV antigen stimulation. This TCR derives from a human donor in good health (CMV status not recorded). Some clones in this sample may be carry-over from other donors' samples. CDR3: CASSPLRGDRGRNTEAFF. DNA for the CDR3: TGTGCCAGCAGTCCCTTGAGGGGGGACAGGGGACGGAACACTGAAGCTTTCTTT.